The sequence of this T cell receptor beta chain was determined in a study of blood T cell repertoires in COVID-19. Sequenced by immunoSEQ multiplex PCR; TCRdb stores in-frame clones only, minus some. The sample lists approximately 300,000 clones, about 80% occurring once. The Seattle site enrolled patients during active infection and followed them longitudinally. V dropped 4 bases and J dropped 8 bases, with 20 bases sitting between them. Germline V lookup: CDR1 SNHLY, CDR2 FYNNEI. This CDR3 region has 15 residues. The rearrangement uses TRBV2 and TRBJ2-5, with D possibly being TRBD1 (6 bases). Sequencing was carried out using peripheral blood. This receptor was obtained from a person between 70 and 80 years old with COVID-19, enrolled during active disease. CDR3 residues: CASSGSEQGFLTQYF. The CDR3 region has the DNA TGTGCCAGCAGTGGATCGGAACAGGGATTTCTTACCCAGTACTTC.